This is a list of T cell receptor beta chains from one sample in a study of T cell responses to AZD1222 COVID-19 vaccine. Using immunoSEQ multiplex PCR, the repertoire was profiled, and TCRdb retains in-frame clones only, with some absent. Here the sample spans roughly 150,000 clones, 85% to 95% being singletons. Specimen: peripheral blood, collected on day 0 of AZD1222 vaccination. Every receptor here comes from an adult in good health. The conserved cysteine and the conserved F or W are not part of the CDR3 here. Size is stated for part of the rows, as once, few or many counts, or as a class when the clone is expanded.

J: TRBJ2-2
V: TRBV4-3
size: NA
CDR3: ASSQDQGSFIGELF

J: TRBJ1-1
V: TRBV19
size: once
CDR3: ASSMTGEWNTEAF

J: TRBJ1-2
V: TRBV19
size: NA
CDR3: ASTKDFNYGYT

J: TRBJ1-5
V: TRBV3-1/TRBV3-2
size: NA
CDR3: ASSQAPAGAGQPQH

J: TRBJ1-6
V: TRBV2
size: NA
CDR3: ASSEGDSSLNSPLH

J: TRBJ1-1
V: TRBV7-6
size: NA
CDR3: ASSGRDRGTEAF

J: TRBJ1-4
V: TRBV27
size: few
CDR3: ASSQGQKDEKLF

J: TRBJ2-3
V: TRBV18
size: NA
CDR3: ASSPGQGSNTDTQY

J: TRBJ2-7
V: TRBV5-5
size: NA
CDR3: ASSLLQDRGEQY

J: TRBJ2-1
V: TRBV3-1/TRBV3-2
size: NA
CDR3: ASSQDLLALYNEQF

J: TRBJ2-3
V: TRBV27
size: NA
CDR3: ASSLHPAGRQFNTQY

J: TRBJ1-5
V: TRBV6-1
size: NA
CDR3: ASSEGQPQH

J: TRBJ1-1
V: TRBV7-9
size: NA
CDR3: ASSFSGLDTEAF